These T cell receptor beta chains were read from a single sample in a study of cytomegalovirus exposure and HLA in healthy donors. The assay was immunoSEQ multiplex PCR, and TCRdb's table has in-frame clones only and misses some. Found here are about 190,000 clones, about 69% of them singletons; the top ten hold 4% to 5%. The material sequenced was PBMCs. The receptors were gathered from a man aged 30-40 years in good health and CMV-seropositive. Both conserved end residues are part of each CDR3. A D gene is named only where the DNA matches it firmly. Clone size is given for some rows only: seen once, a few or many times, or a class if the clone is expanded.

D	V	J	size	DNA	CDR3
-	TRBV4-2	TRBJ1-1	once	TGTGCCAGCAGCCAAGATCTTAGGGGGACTGAAGCTTTCTTT	CASSQDLRGTEAFF
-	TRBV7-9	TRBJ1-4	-	TGTGCCAGCAACTCCAGTCGACAGCGCACTAATGAAAAACTGTTTTTT	CASNSSRQRTNEKLFF
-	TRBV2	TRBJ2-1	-	TGTGCCAGCAGTGGGATCGGGATCCTCTACAATGAGCAGTTCTTC	CASSGIGILYNEQFF
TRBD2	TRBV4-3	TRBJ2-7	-	TGCGCCAGCAGCCCCGAGGTAGCGGGAGGAATACAGGGATACGAGCAGTACTTC	CASSPEVAGGIQGYEQYF
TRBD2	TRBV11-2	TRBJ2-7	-	TGTGCCAGCAGCTTTGGACTAGCCTACGAGCAGTACTTC	CASSFGLAYEQYF
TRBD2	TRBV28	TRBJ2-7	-	TGTGCCAGCATCCGGACTAGCGGTTCCTACGAGCAGTACTTC	CASIRTSGSYEQYF
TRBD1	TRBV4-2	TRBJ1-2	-	TGTGCCAGCAGCCAGCAAGGACAGGGAGGTTATGGCTACACCTTC	CASSQQGQGGYGYTF
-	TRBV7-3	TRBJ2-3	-	TGTGCCAGCAGCCCCACCCCGACAGATTCCCCGCACGGCACAGATACGCAGTATTTT	CASSPTPTDSPHGTDTQYF
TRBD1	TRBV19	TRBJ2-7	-	TGTGCCAGTACCTCGACAGGGGACGAGCAGTACTTC	CASTSTGDEQYF
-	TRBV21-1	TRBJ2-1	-	TGTGCCAGCAGGCCCAAGGACGGGGGTAGCAATGAGCAGTTCTTC	CASRPKDGGSNEQFF
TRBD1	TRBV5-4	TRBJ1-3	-	TGTGCCAGCAGCGAGGACAGGTTCTCTGGAAACACCATATATTTT	CASSEDRFSGNTIYF
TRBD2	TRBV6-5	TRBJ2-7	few	TGTGCCAGCAGGACCCTAGCGGGAGAAACGTTCGAGCAGTACTTC	CASRTLAGETFEQYF
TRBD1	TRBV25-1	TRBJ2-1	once	TGTGCCAGCAGTGCTCGCGCCGGGACAGGTAAATACAATGAGCAGTTCTTC	CASSARAGTGKYNEQFF
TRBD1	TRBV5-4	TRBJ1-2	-	TGTGCCAGCAGCTCCCCGGGACAGGGGGCGCGTGGCTACACCTTC	CASSSPGQGARGYTF
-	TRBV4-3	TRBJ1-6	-	TGCGCCAGCAGCCCCCTAGAGGCGTTCAATTCACCCCTCCACTTT	CASSPLEAFNSPLHF
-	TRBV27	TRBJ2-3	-	TGTGCCAGCAGTGCCCCAGGGGCCCGGGCAGATACGCAGTATTTT	CASSAPGARADTQYF
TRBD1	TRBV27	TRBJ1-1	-	TGTGCCAGCAGTATATTACAGGGGGCGCCCACTGAAGCTTTCTTT	CASSILQGAPTEAFF
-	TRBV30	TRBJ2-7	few	TGTGCCTGGAGCGCGGTAAGGGAGCCCTACGAGCAGTACTTC	CAWSAVREPYEQYF
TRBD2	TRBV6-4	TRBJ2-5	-	TGTGCCAGCAGTGACTCTGGCGGGAGTAGGGAGACCCAGTACTTC	CASSDSGGSRETQYF
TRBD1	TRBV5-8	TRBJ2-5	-	TGTGCCAGCAGCTCCTACAGGGGCGAGTACCAAGAGACCCAGTACTTC	CASSSYRGEYQETQYF
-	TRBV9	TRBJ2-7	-	TGTGCCAGCAGCCCCGAGGACAGATCCTACGAGCAGTACTTC	CASSPEDRSYEQYF
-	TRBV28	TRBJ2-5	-	TGTGCCAGCAGTTTAAGGGGGAGGGTAGAGACCCAGTACTTC	CASSLRGRVETQYF
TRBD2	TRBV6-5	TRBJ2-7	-	TGTGCCAGCAGTTACTCGGCGGGACTAGCGGGCTACGAGCAGTACTTC	CASSYSAGLAGYEQYF
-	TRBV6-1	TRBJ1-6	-	TGTGCCAGCCTGGGGGGATGGGAGTATAATTCACCCCTCCACTTT	CASLGGWEYNSPLHF
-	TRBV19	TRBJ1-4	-	TGTGCCAGTAGTATAGATCCCGCCGGACAGTCTAATGAAAAACTGTTTTTT	CASSIDPAGQSNEKLFF
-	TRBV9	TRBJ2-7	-	TGTGCTAGCGGCGTAGGCCTATCACCCGACTACGAGCAGTACTTC	CASGVGLSPDYEQYF
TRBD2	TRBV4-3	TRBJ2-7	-	TGCGCCAGCAGCTCCGGGACTAGCGGTTCCTACGAGCAGTACTTC	CASSSGTSGSYEQYF
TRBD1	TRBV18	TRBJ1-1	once	TGTGCCAGCTCACCGGCGGGACAGGGCACTGAAGCTTTCTTT	CASSPAGQGTEAFF
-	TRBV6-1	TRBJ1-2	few	TGTGCCACTGCCGGGGGGTCAGGTGATGGCTACACCTTC	CATAGGSGDGYTF
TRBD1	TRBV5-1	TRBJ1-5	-	TGCGCCAGCAGCTTGACAGGGGATGACAATCAGCCCCAGCATTTT	CASSLTGDDNQPQHF
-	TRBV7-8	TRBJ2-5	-	TGTGCCAGCAGCCTACGACAGACTCAAGAGACCCAGTACTTC	CASSLRQTQETQYF
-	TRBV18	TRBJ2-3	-	TGTGCCAGCTCACCTCGGACAGCAGATACGCAGTATTTT	CASSPRTADTQYF
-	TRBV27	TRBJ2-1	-	TGTGCCAGCAGGGCCGCGGCGGGTGAGCAGTTCTTC	CASRAAAGEQFF
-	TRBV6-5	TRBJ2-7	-	TGTGCCAGCAGTCTGACAGTGAACTACGAGCAGTACTTC	CASSLTVNYEQYF
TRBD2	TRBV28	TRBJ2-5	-	TGTGCCAGCGGGGAAGGGACTACCCGCCAGACCCAGTACTTC	CASGEGTTRQTQYF
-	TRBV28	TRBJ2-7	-	TGTGCCAGCAGTTTCCGGGTATCCTACGAGCAGTACTTC	CASSFRVSYEQYF
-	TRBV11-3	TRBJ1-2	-	TGTGCCAGCAGCCAAGGGGGAGTCTATGGCTACACCTTC	CASSQGGVYGYTF
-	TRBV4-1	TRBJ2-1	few	TGCGCCAGCAGCCCCACGGGGGGCGGGGGTCTCTACAATGAGCAGTTCTTC	CASSPTGGGGLYNEQFF
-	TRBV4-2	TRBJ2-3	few	TGTGCCAGCAGCCAAGCCGCCTTAGTAGGCACAGATACGCAGTATTTT	CASSQAALVGTDTQYF
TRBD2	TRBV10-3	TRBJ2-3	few	TGTGCCATCAGTGAGTTCCTAGCGGGGTCCACAGATACGCAGTATTTT	CAISEFLAGSTDTQYF
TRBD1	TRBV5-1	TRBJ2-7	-	TGCGCCAGCAGCGAAGGGACAGGGGTCGAGCAGTACTTC	CASSEGTGVEQYF
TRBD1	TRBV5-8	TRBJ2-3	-	TGTGCCAGCAGATCTCCGGGACAGGGGCTACCAGATACGCAGTATTTT	CASRSPGQGLPDTQYF
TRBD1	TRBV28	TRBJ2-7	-	TGTGCCAGCAGTGGACACGGGACAGGGGCCTACGAGCAGTACTTC	CASSGHGTGAYEQYF
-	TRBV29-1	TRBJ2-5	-	TGCAGCGTGATCGGACAGATGGGTGAGACCCAGTACTTC	CSVIGQMGETQYF
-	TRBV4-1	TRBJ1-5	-	TGCGCCAGCAGCCAAGATTTGTCACAGCATCAGCCCCAGCATTTT	CASSQDLSQHQPQHF
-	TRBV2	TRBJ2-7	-	TGTGCCAGCAGTGTGGGGGCGGGCTCCTACGAGCAGTACTTC	CASSVGAGSYEQYF
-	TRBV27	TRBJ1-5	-	TGTGCCAGCAGTTCGATCGCAGGGGCTCGCAATCAGCCCCAGCATTTT	CASSSIAGARNQPQHF
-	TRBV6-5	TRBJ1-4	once	TGTGCCAGCAGTCCGACAGCAACTAATGAAAAACTGTTTTTT	CASSPTATNEKLFF
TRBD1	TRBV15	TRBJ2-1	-	TGTGCCACCAGCAGAACGGGACAGCTCTCCTACAATGAGCAGTTCTTC	CATSRTGQLSYNEQFF
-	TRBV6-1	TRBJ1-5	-	TGTGCCAGCAGGGAAGGAGGGCAGTATCAGCCCCAGCATTTT	CASREGGQYQPQHF
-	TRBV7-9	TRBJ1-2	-	TGTGCCAGCAGCTTAGAGGTAGCTAGGTCTGGTGGCTACACCTTC	CASSLEVARSGGYTF
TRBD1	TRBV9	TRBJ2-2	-	TGTGCCACAGGACAGGCGAACACCGGGGAGCTGTTTTTT	CATGQANTGELFF
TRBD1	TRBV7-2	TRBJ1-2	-	TGTGCCAGCAGCCTCCGATCCTCTGGGGTAGGACAGGGGGACTATGGCTACACCTTC	CASSLRSSGVGQGDYGYTF
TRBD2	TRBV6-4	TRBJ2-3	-	TGTGCCAGCAGTGAATCGGGGGGGTTCACAGATACGCAGTATTTT	CASSESGGFTDTQYF